This record looks at one TCR beta chain sequence and its context. Its antigen is as yet unknown. This specimen comes from a study of beta chain features in type 1 diabetes. The overall study: Sorted cells from all samples, numbering roughly 100 million, were examined. Study observations and caveats: All four CD4+ subsets from Type 1 diabetes patients carried moderately but significantly shorter TCRB CDR3s. The naive, central memory and Treg TCRB repertoires looked more alike in patients than they did in healthy donors.

This CDR3 comprises 13 residues. Trimming took 2 bases from V and 1 from J, leaving 4 bases between them. Germline V gives CDR1 MNHEY, CDR2 SMNVEV (reference sequence). The investigators reverse transcribed all of the isolated RNA, so they sequenced expressed TCRB transcripts. The protocol was immunoSEQ multiplex PCR, while the TCRdb copy is restricted to in-frame clones and leaves out a portion. The sample records approximately 150,000 clones, about 63% being singletons. This sequence joins TRBV27 and TRBJ2-3, with D unresolved. The TCR was taken from a man aged 25 to 40 with type 1 diabetes. Sequenced: naive CD4+ T cells from blood. CDR3 protein: CASSLVGTDTQYF. The DNA for the CDR3 is TGTGCCAGCAGTTTAGTGGGCACAGATACGCAGTATTTT.